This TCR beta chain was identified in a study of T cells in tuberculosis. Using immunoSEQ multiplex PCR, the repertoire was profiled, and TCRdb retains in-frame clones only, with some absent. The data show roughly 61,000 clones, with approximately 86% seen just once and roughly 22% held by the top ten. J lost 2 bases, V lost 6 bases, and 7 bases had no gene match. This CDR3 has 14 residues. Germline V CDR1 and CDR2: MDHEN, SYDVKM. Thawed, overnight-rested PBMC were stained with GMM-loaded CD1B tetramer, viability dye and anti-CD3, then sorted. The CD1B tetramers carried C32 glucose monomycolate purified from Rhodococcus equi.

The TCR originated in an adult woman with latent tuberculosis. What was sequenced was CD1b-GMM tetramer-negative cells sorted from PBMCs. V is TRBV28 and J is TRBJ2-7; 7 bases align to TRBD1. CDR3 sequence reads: CASRSGTVTYEQYF. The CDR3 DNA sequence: TGTGCCAGCAGGTCCGGGACAGTAACCTACGAGCAGTACTTC.